These 28 T cell receptor beta chains originate from one sample sequenced in a study of blood T cell repertoires in COVID-19. This table comes from immunoSEQ multiplex PCR, and its TCRdb copy is limited to in-frame clones, with some not included. In the table there are a few hundred thousand clones, about 91% of which are singletons. The sample comprised peripheral blood. The receptors were sampled from a woman aged 35 to 49 who had recovered from COVID-19.

The chain couples TRBV15 to TRBJ1-5; possible D gene TRBD1, 5 bases. V dropped 1 base and J dropped 9 bases, with 13 bases sitting between them. The CDR3 runs 14 residues. Germline values: CDR1 LNHNV, CDR2 YYDKDF (reference sequence). Written as DNA, the CDR3 is TGTGCCACCAGCAGAGGAATCGGGGGGTGGCCCCAGCATTTT. Translating gives CATSRGIGGWPQHF.

CDR3 DNA: TGCGCCAGCAGCTTGCAGATCATGAACACTGAAGCTTTCTTT. Amino acids: CASSLQIMNTEAFF. V and J are TRBV5-1 and TRBJ1-1; no clear D gene. The CDR3 totals 14 residues. The V end lost 1 base, the J end lost 0 bases, and 7 bases lay between the germline ends. Germline V gives CDR1 SGHRS, CDR2 YFSETQ.

The chain combines TRBV6-5 with TRBJ1-5; 10 nucleotides agree with TRBD1. The CDR3 totals 15 residues. J was trimmed by 11 bases and V by 5 bases; bases with no gene match: 12. Germline V gene sequence: CDR1 MNHEY, CDR2 SVGAGI. CDR3 protein: CASSPDRGRVAAQHF. For the CDR3, the DNA is TGTGCCAGCAGTCCGGACAGGGGGAGGGTGGCGGCCCAGCATTTT.

This clone was detected only once. J is TRBJ2-2 and V is TRBV19; a possible D gene is TRBD1 (6 bases). The CDR3 consists of 12 residues. Germline V lookup: CDR1 LNHDA, CDR2 SQIVND (reference sequence). The germline V and J ends were trimmed by 9 bases and 4 bases, with 9 bases remaining between them. The CDR3, as DNA: TGTGCCAGCCAAGGGGGCACCGGGGAGCTGTTTTTT. Translation: CASQGGTGELFF.

This clone was found once. The chain recombines TRBV9 with TRBJ1-5; 8 nucleotides line up with TRBD1. After removal of 4 bases from V and 9 bases from J, the junction contained 12 bases not matched to a gene. Germline V CDR1 and CDR2: SGDLS, YYNGEE. This CDR3 contains 15 residues. The CDR3 bases are TGTGCCAGCAGCCTGACAGGGGAAGAGAGGTGGCCCCAGCATTTT. Translation: CASSLTGEERWPQHF.

This chain connects TRBV18 to TRBJ2-5; 8 nucleotides align to TRBD2. Germline assignment: CDR1 KGHSH and CDR2 LQKENI. The CDR3 runs 16 residues. J was trimmed by 3 bases and V by 2 bases; bases with no gene match: 8. CDR3 protein: CASSPNLGTREETQYF. CDR3 bases: TGTGCCAGCTCACCAAATTTGGGGACTAGAGAAGAGACCCAGTACTTC.

The chain is built from TRBV19 and TRBJ2-2; 10 bases fit TRBD1. CDR1 LNHDA and CDR2 SQIVND come from the germline V gene (reference sequence). The CDR3 loop spans 15 amino acids. The V and J ends lost 4 bases and 6 bases, in that order; junction bases with no gene match: 5. CDR3 sequence: CASSKTGGEAGELFF. CDR3 in DNA: TGTGCCAGTAGTAAGACAGGGGGCGAGGCCGGGGAGCTGTTTTTT.

The rearrangement joins TRBV19 to TRBJ1-1; TRBD1 matches at 8 bases. There are 17 residues in the CDR3. With V trimmed by 3 bases and J by 1 base, 10 bases remained unmatched. Per the germline V gene, CDR1 is LNHDA and CDR2 is SQIVND (reference sequence). The DNA for the CDR3 is TGTGCCAGTAGTATTACTAGCTGGGACAGGAGGAACACTGAAGCTTTCTTT. Its translation: CASSITSWDRRNTEAFF.

V gene TRBV20-1 combines with J gene TRBJ2-5, with D hard to call. V was pared by 5 bases and J by 5 bases, with 6 bases between. This CDR3 is built from 10 residues. The V gene's germline CDR1 is DFQATT and CDR2 SNEGSKA (reference sequence). This chain's CDR3 is CSAEWETQYF. In DNA form, the CDR3 reads TGCAGTGCTGAGTGGGAGACCCAGTACTTC.

On this clone: Other DNA sequences of this sample code for an identical CDR3. The chain has TRBV6-5 and TRBJ1-1; the D gene is possibly TRBD1 (5 bases). The V gene's germline CDR1 is MNHEY and CDR2 SVGAGI. Trimming shortened V by 0 bases and J by 1 base, and 6 bases separated the two germline ends. This CDR3 contains 14 residues. The DNA for the CDR3 is TGTGCCAGCAGTTACTCCGGGGGGAACACTGAAGCTTTCTTT. This encodes CASSYSGGNTEAFF.

The chain links TRBV6-5 to TRBJ2-3; 10 positions match TRBD2. Germline CDR1 and CDR2: MNHEY and SVGAGI. V was pared by 0 bases and J by 10 bases, with 7 bases of the junction left unmatched. The CDR3 contains 15 residues. CDR3 amino acids: CASSYSILAGTAQYF. CDR3 sequence (DNA): TGTGCCAGCAGTTACTCGATACTAGCGGGAACGGCGCAGTATTTT.

This chain links TRBV11-2 with TRBJ2-1; 10 nucleotides align to TRBD2. Germline V gene lookup returns CDR1 SGHAT and CDR2 FQNNGV. V lost 5 bases to trimming and J lost 0 bases; unmatched junction nucleotides: 7. The CDR3 totals 17 residues. The CDR3 region is CASSLPGLADSYNEQFF. DNA of the CDR3: TGTGCCAGCAGCCTACCTGGACTAGCGGACTCCTACAATGAGCAGTTCTTC.

This clone has only a few counts. The chain employs TRBV28 and TRBJ2-7; D gene ambiguous. Germline V gene lookup returns CDR1 MDHEN and CDR2 SYDVKM. The ends were cut back, 2 bases at V and 2 bases at J, with 7 bases in the middle. The CDR3 is 13 residues long. This chain's CDR3 is CASSLTTTYEQYF. CDR3 nucleotide sequence: TGTGCCAGCAGTTTAACCACTACCTACGAGCAGTACTTC.

This clone was counted between two and nine times. The chain recombines TRBV3-1 (or the pseudogene TRBV3-2) with TRBJ1-4; D gene uncertain. The germline gives CDR1 LGHDT, CDR2 YNNKEL (reference sequence). CDR3 length: 12 amino acids. Trimming cost V 1 base and J 10 bases, with 7 bases left between them. CDR3 loop: CASSQGSGKLFF. The CDR3 nucleotides are TGTGCCAGCAGCCAAGGGTCGGGAAAACTGTTTTTT.

The rearrangement uses TRBV30 and TRBJ2-2; the D gene is possibly TRBD2 (6 bases). The V gene lost 5 bases and the J gene lost 7 bases, with 8 bases spanning the gap. The CDR3 length is 11 residues. Germline CDR1 is GTSNPN and CDR2 is SVGIG (reference sequence). The CDR3 here is CAWGSGGELFF. The CDR3 DNA reads as TGTGCCTGGGGTAGCGGCGGGGAGCTGTTTTTT.

The chain has TRBV5-8 and TRBJ1-5; 7 nucleotides match TRBD1. Looked up from germline, CDR1 is SGHTS and CDR2 is YDEGEE. CDR3 length: 16 amino acids. V lost 4 bases, J lost 2 bases, and 9 bases stayed unmatched. This CDR3 reads CASSPYKGQGNQPQHF. CDR3 coding DNA: TGTGCCAGCAGCCCATATAAAGGACAGGGCAATCAGCCCCAGCATTTT.

This clone appeared a single time. The rearrangement links TRBV5-1 to TRBJ1-6; TRBD1 is a possible D gene (6 bases). V was trimmed by 4 bases and J by 4 bases, leaving 15 bases between them. Germline lookup yields CDR1 SGHRS and CDR2 YFSETQ. This CDR3 has 16 amino acids. CDR3: CASSVGRQDYNSPLHF. CDR3 nucleotide sequence: TGCGCCAGCAGCGTGGGGCGACAGGATTATAATTCACCCCTCCACTTT.

This chain uses TRBV28 with TRBJ1-2, with D uncertain. The CDR3 consists of 14 residues. Trimming took off 3 bases at V and 4 bases at J, with 12 bases between the two ends. Germline V lookup: CDR1 MDHEN, CDR2 SYDVKM. This CDR3 reads CASSFGAGFYGYTF. CDR3 sequence (DNA): TGTGCCAGCAGTTTCGGCGCAGGTTTCTATGGCTACACCTTC.

This rearrangement joins TRBV11-3 to TRBJ2-5; D not resolved. Germline V gene lookup returns CDR1 SGHNT and CDR2 YENEEA. This CDR3 is built from 13 residues. V lost 3 bases and J lost 1, with 6 bases in between. CDR3 residues: CASSFFSQETQYF. The CDR3 region has the DNA TGTGCCAGCAGCTTCTTTAGCCAAGAGACCCAGTACTTC.

The CDR3 protein is CASNKNRGNDGYTF. The CDR3 DNA sequence: TGTGCCAGTAATAAGAACAGGGGGAATGATGGCTACACCTTC. V is TRBV19 and J is TRBJ1-2; 8 bases line up with TRBD1. Unmatched junction bases numbered 10, after V lost 7 bases and J lost 6 bases. Germline-derived CDR1 and CDR2 are LNHDA and SQIVND (reference sequence). This CDR3 spans 14 amino acids.

The chain links TRBV6-2 or TRBV6-3 to TRBJ2-1, with 9 bases matching TRBD2. Trimming at V came to 5 bases and at J to 8 bases, leaving 10 bases not matched to a gene. In germline, CDR1 is MNHEY, CDR2 SVGEGT. The CDR3 loop spans 15 amino acids. CDR3 DNA: TGTGCCAGCAGTACCAGTGTTAGCGGGAGCGATGAGCAGTTCTTC. Protein: CASSTSVSGSDEQFF.

The chain couples TRBV18 to TRBJ2-2, with 12 bases fitting TRBD2. The germline CDR1 and CDR2 sequences are KGHSH and LQKENI. This CDR3 has 17 amino acids. Germline trimming cut 6 bases from V and 1 base from J; bases unmatched to any gene: 6. The CDR3 reads CASSPRTSGENTGELFF. The CDR3 bases are TGTGCCAGCTCCCCCAGGACTAGCGGGGAGAACACCGGGGAGCTGTTTTTT.

This chain joins TRBV5-1 and TRBJ2-2, with 11 bases that match TRBD2. V gave up 0 bases and J gave up 0 bases; unmatched junction bases: 4. Germline V CDR1 and CDR2: SGHRS, YFSETQ. This CDR3 spans 18 amino acids. The CDR3 reads CASSLAPSGRTNTGELFF. CDR3 DNA sequence: TGCGCCAGCAGCTTGGCCCCTAGCGGGAGGACGAACACCGGGGAGCTGTTTTTT.

The chain joins TRBV21-1 to TRBJ2-7; the table gives TRBD1 as D, unverified against the DNA. TRBV21-1 is deemed a pseudogene. The CDR3 is made up of 13 amino acids. This chain's CDR3 is CASSKARSYEQYF. For the CDR3, the DNA is TGTGCCAGCAGCAAAGCCAGGTCCTACGAGCAGTACTTC.

The chain has TRBV2 and TRBJ2-3; D not resolved. Germline V lookup: CDR1 SNHLY, CDR2 FYNNEI. The CDR3 sequence is 11 residues long. Trimming took 7 bases from V and 7 from J, leaving 9 bases between them. CDR3 bases: TGTGCCAGCAAAGACTCCTATACGCAGTATTTT. As protein: CASKDSYTQYF.

The chain is built from TRBV5-5 and TRBJ2-1, with TRBD2 matching 7 bases. Per the germline V gene, CDR1 is SGHKS and CDR2 is YYEKEE (reference sequence). Trimming removed 0 bases from V and 2 bases from J; junction bases left unmatched: 11. The length of the CDR3 is 18 residues. The CDR3 loop reads CASSLVLVGGGTYNEQFF. The DNA for the CDR3 is TGTGCCAGCAGCTTGGTCCTGGTAGGCGGGGGAACCTACAATGAGCAGTTCTTC.

This rearrangement joins TRBV14 to TRBJ2-3, with 11 bases aligning to TRBD2. V lost 4 bases and J lost 6; bases outside the gene matches: 9. CDR3 size: 16 residues. Germline CDR1 and CDR2: SGHDN and FVKESK. The CDR3 nucleotides read TGTGCCAGCAGCCTTCATAGCGGGAGGGTCGGGGATACGCAGTATTTT. Translation gives CASSLHSGRVGDTQYF.

V and J are TRBV14 and TRBJ1-1; tentative D call: TRBD1 (5 bases). V was clipped by 5 bases and J by 3 bases, with 10 bases between them. Germline CDR1 SGHDN, CDR2 FVKESK. The CDR3 has 13 amino acids. Here the CDR3 reads CASSYTGDTEAFF. The CDR3 nucleotides are TGTGCCAGCAGCTATACAGGTGACACTGAAGCTTTCTTT.